This entry is about one T cell receptor (beta chain). V gave up 4 bases and J gave up 2 bases, with 9 bases separating them. CDR3 length: 12 amino acids. Germline lookup yields CDR1 SQVTM and CDR2 ANQGSEA. The sample comes from a study of CD8 T cells in Susac syndrome. Random hexamers served to reverse transcribe roughly 0.45 to 1 ug RNA. From the immunoSEQ multiplex PCR reads, TCRdb called clonotypes with MiXCR, one entry per CDR3 protein. Of 180,000 or so distinct CDR3 sequences in the sample, over 90% were seen once. The chain has TRBV29-1 and TRBJ2-7; D is ambiguous. The sample consisted of CD4+ T cells from PBMCs. The sequence derives from a human donor with Susac syndrome. This chain's CDR3 is CSVGRVTYEQYF. CDR3 bases: TGCAGCGTTGGTCGGGTTACCTACGAGCAGTACTTC.